The clone carrying this T cell receptor (beta chain) was observed once. Its specificity is not known. This specimen comes from a study of cytomegalovirus exposure and HLA in healthy donors. Whole-study context: Clustering assigned about 79% of the approximately 400 genotyped donors to the Caucasian-associated ancestry cluster.

Broader study findings: Analysis was carried out at a later point, and it linked a missense DCLRE1C variant to TCR beta V- and J-gene trimming. What TCR beta sequences reportedly achieved was accurate prediction of HLA-A and HLA-B alleles in most subjects.

The PCR made use of 60 Vbeta and 13 Jbeta primers. In the source study's methods: Counted up in a later analysis, unique TCR beta chains came to 65 million to 100 million, with around 11 million shared. Measured with immunoSEQ multiplex PCR; TCRdb has only the in-frame clones, and not every one. V, J and clone size derive from that table, while D and trimming were established from the DNA sequence. Of 120,000 or so clones listed, nearly 80% were seen once; the top ten hold 1.3%. This CDR3 has 14 amino acids. The germline V gene has CDR1 ENHRY and CDR2 SYGVKD. Trimming cost V 2 bases and J 7 bases, with 14 bases left between them.

Sequencing was done on a sample of PBMCs. This receptor was identified in a woman in her 30s in good health and CMV-seronegative. The chain joins TRBV10-3 to TRBJ2-5, with D perhaps TRBD1 (6 bases). The CDR3 loop is CAISEQQGDRTQYF. The CDR3, as DNA: TGTGCCATCAGTGAGCAACAGGGAGACAGGACCCAGTACTTC.